This TCR beta chain comes out of a study of human T cells and chemical hapten exposure. Study-level results: With DPC sensitization, TCRs exceeding 1 in 1000 frequency showed no change.

Deletions cut 3 bases from V and 4 bases from J, with 10 bases between. Germline-derived CDR1 and CDR2 are LNHDA and SQIVND (reference sequence). The CDR3 is made up of 14 amino acids. Attachment of unique molecular identifiers to individual cDNA molecules was performed in the library. In TCRdb, the RACE reads were re-called with MiXCR into one record per CDR3 protein. The table records 75,000 to 100,000 distinct CDR3 sequences, 12% of them present only once. Time point of the sample: patch test 1, 2 weeks after DPC sensitization. Treatment in this sample: therapeutic diphenylcyclopropenone sensitization with weekly scalp DPC. The sample holds many counts of this clonotype. Antigen specificity is unknown.

The chain is built from TRBV19 and TRBJ1-5, with D unclear. The sequences come from whole blood, collected in connection with sensitization to the hapten diphenylcyclopropenone (DPC). This sequence originates from a woman aged 55-70 years with alopecia areata. Some clones in this sample may be carry-over from other donors' samples. The CDR3 is CASSIGVGNQPQHF. In DNA, the CDR3 is TGTGCCAGTAGTATCGGGGTTGGGAATCAGCCCCAGCATTTT.